What follows are 22 T cell receptor beta chains derived from one specimen sequenced in a study of blood T cells in healthy people across ages. The use of a sample-barcoded 5' primer and a J-beta primer mix characterized a second PCR of roughly 6 to 11 cycles. TCRdb processed the 5' RACE reads anew with MiXCR; each CDR3 protein has one entry. The table includes about 1 million distinct CDR3 sequences, around 27% detected once. The data were also submitted as part of a second study, on T cells of mothers and their children.

Sample: blood. The receptors stem from a girl under 10 years old in good health.

This clonotype was counted a few times. The chain recombines TRBV27 with TRBJ2-7, with D possibly matching TRBD1 (6 bases). The germline gives CDR1 MNHEY, CDR2 SMNVEV (reference sequence). The V and J ends lost 5 bases and 4 bases respectively, with 15 bases between them. The CDR3 totals 14 residues. The CDR3 sequence: CASSPIRQGYEQYF. The CDR3 region has the DNA TGTGCCAGCAGTCCCATACGCCAGGGGTACGAGCAGTACTTC.

This clonotype was observed once. The chain carries TRBV25-1 and TRBJ1-4; D not resolved. There are 13 residues in the CDR3. Looked up from germline, CDR1 is MGHDK and CDR2 is SYGVNS. V shed 3 bases and J shed 8 bases, with 10 bases lying between them. CDR3 nucleotides: TGTGCCAGCAGTGATAGGTTGGGAGAAAAACTGTTTTTT. Amino acids: CASSDRLGEKLFF.

The chain has TRBV7-2 and TRBJ2-7, with TRBD2 matching over 7 bases. The J segment lost 7 bases and the V segment lost 3 bases, leaving 9 bases of the junction unmatched. The CDR3 consists of 14 residues. The germline gives CDR1 SGHTA, CDR2 FQGNSA. CDR3 in amino acids: CASSLPSGAGEQYF. DNA for the CDR3: TGTGCCAGCAGCTTGCCTAGCGGAGCGGGGGAGCAGTACTTC.

V is TRBV7-2 and J is TRBJ2-3; D gene ambiguous. Looked up from germline, CDR1 is SGHTA and CDR2 is FQGNSA. Trimming took 4 bases from V and 4 from J, leaving 12 bases between them. The CDR3 has 14 residues. This CDR3 reads CASSSVWVSDTQYF. The CDR3 region has the DNA TGTGCCAGCAGCTCCGTATGGGTATCAGATACGCAGTATTTT.

The chain links TRBV20-1 to TRBJ2-4, with a weak D call TRBD1 (6 bases). The CDR3 sequence is 13 residues long. The germline V gene has CDR1 DFQATT and CDR2 SNEGSKA (reference sequence). V dropped 1 base and J dropped 5 bases, with 9 bases sitting between them. The CDR3 coding sequence is TGCAGTGCTAGAGTGGGGACACAAAACATTCAGTACTTC. Translation: CSARVGTQNIQYF.

This chain joins TRBV20-1 and TRBJ2-3, with 8 bases fitting TRBD2. V lost 5 bases and J lost 5; bases outside the gene matches: 15. The V gene's germline CDR1 is DFQATT and CDR2 SNEGSKA (reference sequence). The CDR3 is 16 residues long. The CDR3 is CSALSGGPSFGDTQYF. The CDR3 DNA reads TGCAGTGCTCTATCGGGAGGGCCGTCTTTTGGAGATACGCAGTATTTT.

This clonotype was counted only a few times. V usage is TRBV20-1 and J usage is TRBJ2-5, with 7 nucleotides matching TRBD1. TRBJ2-7 explains the end of the DNA better; the J call may be wrong. This CDR3 region has 14 residues. CDR1 is DFQATT and CDR2 is SNEGSKA in the germline V gene (reference sequence). CDR3 nucleotides: TGCAGTGCTAGAGAGGACGACAGGGCTAACGAGCAGTACTTC. Translated, it gives CSAREDDRANEQYF.

Only a few counts were recorded for this clonotype. The chain uses TRBV12-3 or TRBV12-4 and TRBJ2-4; D call uncertain. The CDR3 covers 12 residues. Trimming took 5 bases from V and 7 from J, leaving 9 bases between them. The CDR3 spells CASSPVDNIQYF. CDR3 nucleotide sequence: TGTGCCAGCAGTCCGGTTGATAACATTCAGTACTTC.

The gene calls are TRBV7-9 and TRBJ1-1, with D unresolved. Trimming took 2 bases from V and 4 from J, leaving 5 bases between them. The length of the CDR3 is 12 residues. Germline-derived CDR1 and CDR2 are SEHNR and FQNEAQ (reference sequence). The CDR3 region has the DNA TGTGCCAGCAGCTTACGGTTCACTGAAGCTTTCTTT. This translates into CASSLRFTEAFF. Full variable domain (remainder filled in from reference TRBV7-9 and TRBJ1-1): DTGVSQNPRHKITKRGQNVTFRCDPISEHNRLYWYRQTLGQGPEFLTYFQNEAQLEKSRLLSDRFSAERPKGSFSTLEIQRTEQGDSAMYLCASSLRFTEAFFGQGTRLTVV.

This clonotype turned up a few times. The chain has TRBV12-3 or TRBV12-4 and TRBJ1-2; D may be TRBD1 (5 bases). CDR3 length: 12 amino acids. Trimming pared 3 bases from V and 8 bases from J, leaving 10 bases between. CDR3 sequence reads: CASSFGADGYTF. CDR3 in DNA: TGTGCCAGCAGTTTCGGGGCGGACGGCTACACCTTC.

This clonotype was seen only a few times. The rearrangement joins TRBV5-5 to TRBJ1-4, with D hard to call. In germline, CDR1 is SGHKS, CDR2 YYEKEE (reference sequence). This CDR3 region has 13 residues. The V end was cut by 4 bases, the J end by 8 bases, with 12 bases between. The CDR3 region has the DNA TGTGCCAGCAGCCTGGAACTTCCAGAAAAACTGTTTTTT. Its translation is CASSLELPEKLFF.

This clonotype has just a few counts. The rearrangement links TRBV5-1 to TRBJ1-1; 8 nucleotides align to TRBD1. V was pared by 4 bases and J by 5 bases, with 16 bases of the junction left unmatched. This CDR3 comprises 17 residues. Germline lookup yields CDR1 SGHRS and CDR2 YFSETQ. The CDR3 region has the DNA TGCGCCAGCAGCCCGAGCACTCCTGACAGGGGAAGTACTGAAGCTTTCTTT. Protein product: CASSPSTPDRGSTEAFF.

This chain connects TRBV28 to TRBJ2-7; either TRBD1 or TRBD2 may supply D (5 bases each). V was pared by 4 bases and J by 6 bases, with 13 bases between. The CDR3 contains 13 residues. Germline CDR1 is MDHEN and CDR2 is SYDVKM. This CDR3 is CASSSMGTIEQYF. The CDR3 bases are TGTGCCAGCAGTTCCATGGGGACGATCGAGCAGTACTTC. Full variable domain (rest looked up from reference TRBV28 and TRBJ2-7): DVKVTQSSRYLVKRTGEKVFLECVQDMDHENMFWYRQDPGLGLRLIYFSYDVKMKEKGDIPEGYSVSREKKERFSLILESASTNQTSMYLCASSSMGTIEQYFGPGTRLTVT.

The gene calls are TRBV12-3 or TRBV12-4 and TRBJ2-5, with TRBD2 as a possible D gene (5 bases). V was shortened by 6 bases and J by 1 base, with 21 bases between the two germline ends. This CDR3 has 17 amino acids. The CDR3 sequence is CASSPRFGAVIQETQYF. The CDR3 DNA is TGTGCCAGCAGCCCCCGATTTGGAGCGGTGATCCAAGAGACCCAGTACTTC.

This clonotype has only a few counts. This rearrangement joins TRBV20-1 to TRBJ2-7, with no clear D. Germline values: CDR1 DFQATT, CDR2 SNEGSKA (reference sequence). The CDR3 contains 11 residues. V gave up 2 bases and J gave up 3 bases, with 5 bases separating them. CDR3 coding DNA: TGCAGTGCTAGACCCAACTACGAGCAGTACTTC. Protein: CSARPNYEQYF.

The sample holds many counts of this clonotype. The gene calls are TRBV11-2 and TRBJ2-1, with D possibly TRBD2 on 5 matching bases. Deletions cut 5 bases from V and 3 bases from J, with 11 bases between. Germline CDR1 reads SGHAT; CDR2 reads FQNNGV. The CDR3 is 14 amino acids. The DNA of the CDR3 is TGTGCCAGCAGCCTGTCCCGGGACTACAATGAGCAGTTCTTC. Translation gives CASSLSRDYNEQFF.

This clonotype was detected a few times. This chain uses TRBV18 with TRBJ2-5; 8 bases match TRBD1. The CDR3 has 15 residues. Per the germline V gene, CDR1 is KGHSH and CDR2 is LQKENI. V shed 6 bases and J 4 bases; nucleotides not matched to a gene: 10. In DNA, the CDR3 is TGTGCCAGCTCGCTCACAGGGGGAATCGGAGAGACCCAGTACTTC. Translated: CASSLTGGIGETQYF.

The sample holds a few counts of this clonotype. The rearrangement uses TRBV5-1 and TRBJ1-1; weak D call: TRBD1 (5 bases). V lost 0 bases, J lost 7 bases, and 13 bases lay in between. The CDR3 covers 14 residues. Germline CDR1 reads SGHRS; CDR2 reads YFSETQ. The CDR3 nucleotides are TGCGCCAGCAGCTTGGCGGGGGGGTCCCTTGAAGCTTTCTTT. Encoded protein: CASSLAGGSLEAFF. Supplemented by reference TRBV5-1 and TRBJ1-1, the full variable domain reads KAGVTQTPRYLIKTRGQQVTLSCSPISGHRSVSWYQQTPGQGLQFLFEYFSETQRNKGNFPGRFSGRQFSNSRSEMNVSTLELGDSALYLCASSLAGGSLEAFFGQGTRLTVV.

This clonotype was detected only a few times. The chain uses TRBV5-1 and TRBJ2-1; maybe TRBD1 (5 bases). The CDR3 contains 20 residues. Germline CDR1 reads SGHRS; CDR2 reads YFSETQ. V lost 0 bases, J lost 0 bases, and 22 bases lay in between. The CDR3 DNA reads TGCGCCAGCAGCTTGGAGGTGAGGACAAATCCCTTTAGCTCCTACAATGAGCAGTTCTTC. Its protein product is CASSLEVRTNPFSSYNEQFF.

This clonotype was observed a few times. The CDR3: CASSILTHNEQFF. Written as DNA, the CDR3 is TGTGCCAGTAGTATCTTGACGCACAATGAGCAGTTCTTC. V and J are TRBV19 and TRBJ2-1; D not resolved. Germline V gene sequence: CDR1 LNHDA, CDR2 SQIVND (reference sequence). The CDR3 is made up of 13 amino acids. V shed 3 bases and J shed 5 bases, with 8 bases lying between them. The whole variable domain, remainder taken from reference TRBV19 and TRBJ2-1, is DGGITQSPKYLFRKEGQNVTLSCEQNLNHDAMYWYRQDPGQGLRLIYYSQIVNDFQKGDIAEGYSVSREKKESFPLTVTSAQKNPTAFYLCASSILTHNEQFFGPGTRLTVL.

This clonotype turned up a few times. This chain joins TRBV6-2 or TRBV6-3 and TRBJ1-1; no definite D call. The CDR3 length is 15 residues. The V gene lost 6 bases and the J gene lost 0 bases, with 14 bases spanning the gap. Per the germline V gene, CDR1 is MNHEY and CDR2 is SVGEGT. CDR3 in DNA: TGTGCCAGCAGCCCAATTTCCGCTATGAACACTGAAGCTTTCTTT. Translation: CASSPISAMNTEAFF.

This clonotype has just a few counts. The J gene is TRBJ2-7, the V gene TRBV28; 7 bases fit TRBD2. This CDR3 is built from 16 residues. Trimming cost V 5 bases and J 3 bases; bases outside gene matches: 13. CDR1 MDHEN and CDR2 SYDVKM come from the germline V gene. The CDR3 DNA is TGTGCCAGCAGTCTAACCCACGACGGCGGGAGCTACGAGCAGTACTTC. Residues: CASSLTHDGGSYEQYF.